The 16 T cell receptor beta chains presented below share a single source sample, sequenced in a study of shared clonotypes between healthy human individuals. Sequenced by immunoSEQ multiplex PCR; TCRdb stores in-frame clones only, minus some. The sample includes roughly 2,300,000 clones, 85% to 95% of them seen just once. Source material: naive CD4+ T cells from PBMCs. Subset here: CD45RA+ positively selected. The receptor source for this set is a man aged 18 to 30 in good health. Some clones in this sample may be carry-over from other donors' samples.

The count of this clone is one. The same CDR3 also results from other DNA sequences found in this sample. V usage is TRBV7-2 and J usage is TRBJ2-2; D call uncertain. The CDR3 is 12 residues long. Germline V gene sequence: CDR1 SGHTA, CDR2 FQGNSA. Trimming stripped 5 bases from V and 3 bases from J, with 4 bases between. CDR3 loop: CASSVYTGELFF. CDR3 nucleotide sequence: TGTGCCAGCAGCGTTTACACCGGGGAGCTGTTTTTT.

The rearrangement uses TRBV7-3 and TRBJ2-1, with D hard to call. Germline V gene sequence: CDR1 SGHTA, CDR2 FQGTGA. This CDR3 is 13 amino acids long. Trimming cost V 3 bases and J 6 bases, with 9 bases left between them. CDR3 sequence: CASSFGPFNEQFF. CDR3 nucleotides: TGTGCCAGCAGCTTTGGACCATTCAATGAGCAGTTCTTC.

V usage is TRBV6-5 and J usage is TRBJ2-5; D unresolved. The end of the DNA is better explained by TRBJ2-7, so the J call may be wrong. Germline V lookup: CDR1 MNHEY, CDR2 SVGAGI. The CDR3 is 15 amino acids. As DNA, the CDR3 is TGTGCCAGCAGCCCGATGCGCGGAAGCTCCTACGAGCAGTACTTC. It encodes CASSPMRGSSYEQYF.

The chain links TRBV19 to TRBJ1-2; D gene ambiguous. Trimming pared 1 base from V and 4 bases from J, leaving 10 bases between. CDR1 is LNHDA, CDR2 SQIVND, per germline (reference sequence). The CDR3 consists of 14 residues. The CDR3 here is CASSIVGIPYGYTF. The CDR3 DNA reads TGTGCCAGTAGTATAGTAGGGATCCCCTATGGCTACACCTTC.

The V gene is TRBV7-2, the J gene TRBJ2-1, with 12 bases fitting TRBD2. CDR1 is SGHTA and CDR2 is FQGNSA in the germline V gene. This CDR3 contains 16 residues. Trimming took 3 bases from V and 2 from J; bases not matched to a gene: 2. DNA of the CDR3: TGTGCCAGCAGCTTGACTAGCGGGAGCGCCTACAATGAGCAGTTCTTC. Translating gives CASSLTSGSAYNEQFF.

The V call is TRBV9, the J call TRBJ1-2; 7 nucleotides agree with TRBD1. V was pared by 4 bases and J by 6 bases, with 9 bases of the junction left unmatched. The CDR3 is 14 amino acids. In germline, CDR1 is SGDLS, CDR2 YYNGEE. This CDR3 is CASSPRQGNNGYTF. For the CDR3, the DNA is TGTGCCAGCAGCCCACGACAGGGTAATAATGGCTACACCTTC. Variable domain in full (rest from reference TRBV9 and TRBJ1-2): DSGVTQTPKHLITATGQRVTLRCSPRSGDLSVYWYQQSLDQGLQFLIQYYNGEERAKGNILERFSAQQFPDLHSELNLSSLELGDSALYFCASSPRQGNNGYTFGSGTRLTVV.

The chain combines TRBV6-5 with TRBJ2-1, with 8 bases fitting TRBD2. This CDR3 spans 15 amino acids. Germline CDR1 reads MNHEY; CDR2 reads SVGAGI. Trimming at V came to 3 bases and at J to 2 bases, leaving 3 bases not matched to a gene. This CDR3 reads CASSYTSGTYNEQFF. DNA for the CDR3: TGTGCCAGCAGTTATACTAGCGGAACCTACAATGAGCAGTTCTTC.

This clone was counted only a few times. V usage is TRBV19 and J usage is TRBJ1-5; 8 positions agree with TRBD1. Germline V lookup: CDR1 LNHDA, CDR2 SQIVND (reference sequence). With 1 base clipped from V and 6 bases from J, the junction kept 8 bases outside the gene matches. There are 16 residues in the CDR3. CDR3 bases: TGTGCCAGTAGTATAGTAGGCTCGACAGGGGCTCAGCCCCAGCATTTT. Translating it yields CASSIVGSTGAQPQHF.

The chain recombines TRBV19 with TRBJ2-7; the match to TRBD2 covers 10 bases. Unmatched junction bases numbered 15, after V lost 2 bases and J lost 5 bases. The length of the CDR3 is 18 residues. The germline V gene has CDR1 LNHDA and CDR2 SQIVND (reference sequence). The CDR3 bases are TGTGCCAGTAGTATAAGACCCCTAGCGGGAGTTGAAACCCACGAGCAGTACTTC. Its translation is CASSIRPLAGVETHEQYF.

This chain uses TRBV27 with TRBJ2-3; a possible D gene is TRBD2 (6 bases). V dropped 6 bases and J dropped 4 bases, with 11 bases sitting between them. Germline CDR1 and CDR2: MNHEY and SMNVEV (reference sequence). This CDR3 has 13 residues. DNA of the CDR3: TGTGCCAGCAGGGGGAGGAGGGCAGATACGCAGTATTTT. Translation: CASRGRRADTQYF.

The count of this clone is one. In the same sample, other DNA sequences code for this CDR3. This chain's CDR3 is CASSKGRGTDTQYF. CDR3 nucleotides: TGTGCCAGCAGCAAAGGGCGCGGCACAGATACGCAGTATTTT. This chain connects TRBV7-2 to TRBJ2-3; D is ambiguous. The CDR3 is 14 residues long. The germline CDR1 and CDR2 sequences are SGHTA and FQGNSA. Trimming shortened V by 5 bases and J by 1 base, and 10 bases separated the two germline ends. Looking up the rest from reference TRBV7-2 and TRBJ2-3 gives the full variable domain: GAGVSQSPSNKVTEKGKDVELRCDPISGHTALYWYRQSLGQGLEFLIYFQGNSAPDKSGLPSDRFSAERTGGSVSTLTIQRTQQEDSAVYLCASSKGRGTDTQYFGPGTRLTVL.

CDR3 bases: TGTGCCAGCAGCCCCAACGCAGATACGCAGTATTTT. It yields the protein CASSPNADTQYF. The chain has TRBV7-9 and TRBJ2-3; D ambiguous. Germline V gene lookup returns CDR1 SEHNR and CDR2 FQNEAQ (reference sequence). V dropped 5 bases and J dropped 4 bases, with 7 bases sitting between them. CDR3 length: 12 residues.

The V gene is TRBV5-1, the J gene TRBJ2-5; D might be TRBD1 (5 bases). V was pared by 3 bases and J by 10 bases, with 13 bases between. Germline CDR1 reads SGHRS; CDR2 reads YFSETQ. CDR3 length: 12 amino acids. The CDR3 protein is CASSSTTGYQYF. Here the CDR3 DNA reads TGCGCCAGCAGCTCCACAACAGGATACCAGTACTTC.

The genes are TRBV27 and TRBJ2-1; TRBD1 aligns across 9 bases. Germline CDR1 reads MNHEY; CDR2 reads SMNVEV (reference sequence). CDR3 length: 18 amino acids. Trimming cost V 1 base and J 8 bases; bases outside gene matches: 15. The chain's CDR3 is CASSLFLGQGKSRDEQFF. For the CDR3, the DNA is TGTGCCAGCAGTTTATTTTTGGGACAGGGCAAGAGTCGGGATGAGCAGTTCTTC.

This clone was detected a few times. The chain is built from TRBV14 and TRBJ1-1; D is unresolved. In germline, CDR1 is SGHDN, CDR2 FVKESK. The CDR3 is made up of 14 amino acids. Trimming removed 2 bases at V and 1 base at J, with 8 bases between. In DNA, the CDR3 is TGTGCCAGCAGCCAAAACAGACAGAACACTGAAGCTTTCTTT. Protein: CASSQNRQNTEAFF.

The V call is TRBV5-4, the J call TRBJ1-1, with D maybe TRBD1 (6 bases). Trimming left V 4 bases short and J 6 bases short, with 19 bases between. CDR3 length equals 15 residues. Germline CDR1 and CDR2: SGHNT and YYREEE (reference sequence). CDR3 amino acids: CASSRRRGRQSEAFF. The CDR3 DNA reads TGTGCCAGCAGCAGGAGACGGGGGCGACAATCTGAAGCTTTCTTT.